Sequencing of this TCR beta chain was carried out in a study of shared clonotypes between healthy human individuals. Unsorted samples relied on about 90 million PBMCs, which served as the source of genomic DNA. Clones were sequenced by immunoSEQ multiplex PCR, and TCRdb holds only the in-frame ones, with some missing. The sample shows hundreds of thousands of clones, about 79% of them seen only once. V lost 1 base, J lost 4 bases, and 9 bases stayed unmatched. This CDR3 is built from 16 residues. Germline-derived CDR1 and CDR2 are SGHRS and YFSETQ. This chain links TRBV5-1 with TRBJ2-3; TRBD1 aligns across 7 bases. This clonotype originated in a woman aged 40 to 55 in good health. Some clones in this sample may be carry-over from other donors' samples. Sample: PBMCs. This CDR3 is CASSLSQGTVSDTQYF. CDR3 coding DNA: TGCGCCAGCAGCTTGAGTCAGGGGACAGTGTCAGATACGCAGTATTTT.